The subject of this entry is one TCR beta chain. With V trimmed by 4 bases and J by 8 bases, 21 bases remained unmatched. This CDR3 has 19 amino acids. CDR1 and CDR2 from the germline V gene are MGHRA and YSYEKL. Primers included in the PCR were 60 Vbeta and 13 Jbeta primers. TCRdb's table, derived via immunoSEQ multiplex PCR, lists solely in-frame clones and lacks some. The data contain approximately 82,000 clones, around 62% of them singletons. These data are taken from a study of cytomegalovirus exposure and HLA in healthy donors. Source material: PBMCs. The sequence came from a woman aged 30 to 39 in good health and CMV-seropositive. The chain is built from TRBV4-1 and TRBJ1-3, with 9 positions matching TRBD1. In DNA form, the CDR3 reads TGCGCCAGCAGCCGGACTCCCTACTCCACCGGGACAGGGTTAGACACCATATATTTT. Translation gives CASSRTPYSTGTGLDTIYF.